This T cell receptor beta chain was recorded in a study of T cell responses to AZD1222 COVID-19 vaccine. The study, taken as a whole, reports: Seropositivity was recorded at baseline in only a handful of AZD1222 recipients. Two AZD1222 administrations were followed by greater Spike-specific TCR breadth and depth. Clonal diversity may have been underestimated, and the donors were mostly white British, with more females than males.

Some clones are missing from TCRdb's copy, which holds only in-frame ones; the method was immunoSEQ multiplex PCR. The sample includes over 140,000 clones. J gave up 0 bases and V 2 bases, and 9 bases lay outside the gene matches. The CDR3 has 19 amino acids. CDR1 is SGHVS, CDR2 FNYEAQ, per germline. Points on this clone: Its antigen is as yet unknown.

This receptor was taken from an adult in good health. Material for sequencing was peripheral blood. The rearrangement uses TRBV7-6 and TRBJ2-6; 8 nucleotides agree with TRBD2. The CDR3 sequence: CASSLLIGLAASGANVLTF. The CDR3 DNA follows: TGTGCCAGCAGCTTATTGATAGGACTAGCCGCCTCTGGGGCCAACGTCCTGACTTTC.